This T cell receptor beta chain was recovered during a study of T cell changes during pregnancy in multiple sclerosis. Germline CDR1 and CDR2: SGHNT and YENEEA. The CDR3 covers 13 residues. V lost 5 bases and J 5 bases, leaving 12 bases between the germline ends. Generated by immunoSEQ multiplex PCR, the TCRdb table keeps only in-frame clones and is missing some. The sample contains about 30,000 clones, 90% of which appear only once. The TCR originated in a female donor in good health, enrolled as a control in a pregnancy study. The specimen was CD4+ T cells from peripheral blood mononuclear cells, collected in the third trimester of pregnancy. The chain has TRBV11-3 and TRBJ1-2; tentative D call: TRBD1 (6 bases). The CDR3 is CASSPGGAYGYTF. The DNA for the CDR3 is TGTGCCAGCAGCCCGGGGGGCGCTTATGGCTACACCTTC. Full variable domain (missing parts from reference TRBV11-3 and TRBJ1-2): EAGVVQSPRYKIIEKKQPVAFWCNPISGHNTLYWYLQNLGQGPELLIRYENEEAVDDSQLPKDRFSAERLKGVDSTLKIQPAELGDSAVYLCASSPGGAYGYTFGSGTRLTVV.